These 32 T cell receptor beta chains were sequenced from one sample in a study of T-cell memory formation after mild COVID-19 (dated by TCRdb to the early 2020s). Library generation was performed with 5' RACE. Sequencing took place on an Illumina NovaSeq 6000. Clones were called with MiXCR by TCRdb after fastp trimmed the public reads at Q25, and only in-frame beta chains were retained. Identical CDR3 proteins give one entry, which carries the most common genes and DNA. The sample records about 190,000 distinct CDR3 sequences, about 18% of which are singletons. The top ten constitute roughly 2.3% of the sample. Sequencing input: PBMCs or a T cell subset sorted from them (not recorded which). The receptor source for this set is an adult woman who had mild COVID-19 (a few samples of this study predate the infection). The sample titles of this study are shuffled in the database, so cell type and time point are left out; the donor was told from shared clones.

This sequence joins TRBV6-5 and TRBJ1-1; D not resolved. CDR3 size: 14 residues. CDR1 and CDR2 from the germline V gene are MNHEY and SVGAGI. Deletions cut 0 bases from V and 4 bases from J, with 9 bases between. The CDR3: CASSYSWGSTEAFF. In DNA, the CDR3 is TGTGCCAGCAGTTACTCTTGGGGTAGCACTGAAGCTTTCTTT.

V usage is TRBV9 and J usage is TRBJ1-2; D is possibly TRBD1 (5 bases). The CDR3 contains 13 residues. Germline V CDR1 and CDR2: SGDLS, YYNGEE. The V end lost 2 bases, the J end lost 5 bases, and 10 bases lay between the germline ends. The CDR3 loop reads CASSVGGSYGYTF. In DNA form, the CDR3 reads TGTGCCAGCAGCGTCGGGGGGAGTTATGGCTACACCTTC.

This clonotype was observed a handful of times. The chain has TRBV4-3 and TRBJ2-3, with D maybe TRBD2 (5 bases). The germline gives CDR1 LGHNA, CDR2 YSLEER. V was cut by 0 bases and J by 5 bases, with 9 bases left in between. The CDR3 is 14 amino acids. The CDR3 DNA reads as TGCGCCAGCAGCCAAGATAGAGGGTTAGATACGCAGTATTTT. This codes for CASSQDRGLDTQYF.

There are a few counts of this clonotype. The V call is TRBV5-1, the J call TRBJ2-2, with D tentatively TRBD2 (6 bases). Germline lookup yields CDR1 SGHRS and CDR2 YFSETQ. V lost 3 bases and J lost 7, with 16 bases in between. The length of the CDR3 is 15 residues. The CDR3 nucleotides read TGCGCCAGCAGCTCCTCAAGCCCGGGACTCGGGGAGCTGTTTTTT. Amino acids: CASSSSSPGLGELFF.

This clonotype was observed a few times. The rearrangement joins TRBV5-4 to TRBJ1-1; tentative D call: TRBD1 (6 bases). Deletions cut 4 bases from V and 4 bases from J, with 20 bases between. CDR3 size: 16 residues. Germline loops: CDR1 SGHNT, CDR2 YYREEE (reference sequence). The CDR3 reads CASSLGGSGGATEAFF. CDR3 nucleotide sequence: TGTGCCAGCAGCCTTGGTGGATCTGGGGGGGCCACTGAAGCTTTCTTT.

V usage is TRBV7-2 and J usage is TRBJ2-1, with 8 bases that match TRBD2. There are 13 residues in the CDR3. Germline lookup yields CDR1 SGHTA and CDR2 FQGNSA. Trimming took 5 bases from V and 7 from J; bases not matched to a gene: 4. This CDR3 is CASSTGLANEQFF. The CDR3 nucleotides are TGTGCCAGCAGCACCGGACTAGCTAATGAGCAGTTCTTC. Full variable domain (remainder filled in from reference TRBV7-2 and TRBJ2-1): GAGVSQSPSNKVTEKGKDVELRCDPISGHTALYWYRQSLGQGLEFLIYFQGNSAPDKSGLPSDRFSAERTGGSVSTLTIQRTQQEDSAVYLCASSTGLANEQFFGPGTRLTVL.

In this sample, this clonotype turned up a few times. The V gene is TRBV5-1, the J gene TRBJ2-3; TRBD2 agrees at 10 bases. Trimming at V came to 2 bases and at J to 3 bases, leaving 6 bases not matched to a gene. This CDR3 contains 16 residues. CDR1 and CDR2 from the germline V gene are SGHRS and YFSETQ. CDR3 DNA: TGCGCCAGCAGCTTCGCCCTAGCGGGGGCAACAGATACGCAGTATTTT. The encoded protein is CASSFALAGATDTQYF. Complete variable domain (other parts from reference TRBV5-1 and TRBJ2-3): KAGVTQTPRYLIKTRGQQVTLSCSPISGHRSVSWYQQTPGQGLQFLFEYFSETQRNKGNFPGRFSGRQFSNSRSEMNVSTLELGDSALYLCASSFALAGATDTQYFGPGTRLTVL.

The sample holds a few counts of this clonotype. The rearrangement joins TRBV27 to TRBJ2-2, with 7 positions matching TRBD2. Losses at the gene ends were 0 bases for V and 5 bases for J; bases not matched to a gene: 6. The CDR3 runs 16 residues. Germline CDR1 reads MNHEY; CDR2 reads SMNVEV (reference sequence). CDR3 sequence: CASSLSGTTSTGELFF. The CDR3 nucleotides are TGTGCCAGCAGTTTATCCGGGACTACCTCTACCGGGGAGCTGTTTTTT.

V is TRBV7-7 and J is TRBJ2-1; TRBD1 matches at 7 bases. Per the germline V gene, CDR1 is SSHAT and CDR2 is FNYEAQ (reference sequence). With V trimmed by 5 bases and J by 0 bases, 7 bases remained unmatched. CDR3 length: 16 residues. As DNA, the CDR3 is TGTGCCAGCAGCGAAGGGGGCTTGAGCTCCTACAATGAGCAGTTCTTC. Protein product: CASSEGGLSSYNEQFF.

Ten or more counts support this clonotype. This chain joins TRBV20-1 and TRBJ2-6; D gene ambiguous. CDR3 length: 12 amino acids. CDR1 DFQATT and CDR2 SNEGSKA come from the germline V gene (reference sequence). For the CDR3, the DNA is TGCAGCGCCGGTGAGGGGGCCAACGTCCTGACTTTC. This sequence encodes CSAGEGANVLTF.

This clonotype came up once. V and J are TRBV5-1 and TRBJ1-4; D not resolved. The ends were cut back, 1 base at V and 0 bases at J, with 7 bases in the middle. The germline CDR1 and CDR2 sequences are SGHRS and YFSETQ. This CDR3 is built from 15 residues. The CDR3 DNA reads TGCGCCAGCAGCTTGAAGGGTTCAACTAATGAAAAACTGTTTTTT. This codes for CASSLKGSTNEKLFF.

This clonotype came up a few times. V usage is TRBV4-2 and J usage is TRBJ2-5, with D maybe TRBD2 (6 bases). The CDR3 is made up of 14 amino acids. Trimming cost V 4 bases and J 2 bases, with 11 bases left between them. Per the germline V gene, CDR1 is LGHNA and CDR2 is YNFKEQ. The CDR3 here is CASSLSSGQETQYF. DNA for the CDR3: TGTGCCAGCAGCCTCAGTAGCGGTCAAGAGACCCAGTACTTC.

At least ten counts were recorded for this clonotype. The chain combines TRBV9 with TRBJ2-7, with 8 bases identical to TRBD2. J lost 0 bases, V lost 4 bases, and 0 bases had no gene match. The germline gives CDR1 SGDLS, CDR2 YYNGEE. The CDR3 covers 13 residues. The CDR3 bases are TGTGCCAGCAGCCGGGGGGGCTCCTACGAGCAGTACTTC. Translating it yields CASSRGGSYEQYF.

This clonotype occurred a few times. The chain is built from TRBV7-3 and TRBJ2-3, with 8 positions matching TRBD1. This CDR3 contains 14 residues. CDR1 and CDR2 from the germline V gene are SGHTA and FQGTGA. The trim removed 1 base at V and 6 bases at J, leaving 3 bases unmatched. The CDR3 bases are TGTGCCAGCAGCTTAAGCAGGGGGCTCGATACGCAGTATTTT. This encodes CASSLSRGLDTQYF.

This chain's CDR3 is CASSFGQGASEQYF. CDR3 nucleotides: TGTGCCAGCAGTTTTGGACAGGGGGCTAGCGAGCAGTACTTC. The chain couples TRBV6-5 to TRBJ2-7; TRBD1 aligns across 11 bases. V trimming: 4 bases; J trimming: 6 bases; junction bases outside the gene matches: 5. The CDR3 is 14 amino acids. Germline assignment: CDR1 MNHEY and CDR2 SVGAGI.

This chain links TRBV5-4 with TRBJ2-4; D might be TRBD2 (6 bases). The V end was cut by 4 bases, the J end by 3 bases, with 20 bases between. CDR1 is SGHNT and CDR2 is YYREEE in the germline V gene (reference sequence). This CDR3 has 17 residues. CDR3 in DNA: TGTGCCAGCAGCGGGGACCCAAGGAAGGAGGGCAAAAACATTCAGTACTTC. This codes for CASSGDPRKEGKNIQYF. Looking up the rest from reference TRBV5-4 and TRBJ2-4 gives the full variable domain: ETGVTQSPTHLIKTRGQQVTLRCSSQSGHNTVSWYQQALGQGPQFIFQYYREEENGRGNFPPRFSGLQFPNYSSELNVNALELDDSALYLCASSGDPRKEGKNIQYFGAGTRLSVL.

V gene TRBV12-3 or TRBV12-4 combines with J gene TRBJ2-1; 11 nucleotides agree with TRBD2. The CDR3 has 17 amino acids. Germline trimming cut 3 bases from V and 3 bases from J; bases unmatched to any gene: 7. CDR3 in amino acids: CASSLDGLAGHYNEQFF. CDR3 nucleotide sequence: TGTGCCAGCAGTTTGGATGGACTAGCGGGCCACTACAATGAGCAGTTCTTC.

This clonotype was seen repeatedly, ten times or more. The J gene is TRBJ1-2, the V gene TRBV24-1; the match to TRBD1 covers 11 bases. Germline V lookup: CDR1 KGHDR, CDR2 SFDVKD. With 2 bases clipped from V and 7 bases from J, the junction kept 2 bases outside the gene matches. The length of the CDR3 is 14 residues. CDR3 sequence (DNA): TGTGCCACCAGTGATTGGACAGGGGGCAGTGGCTACACCTTC. It yields the protein CATSDWTGGSGYTF.

The CDR3 DNA reads as TGCAGCTCCGGGGGTGGTCAAGAGACCCAGTACTTC. Translating gives CSSGGGQETQYF. This chain joins TRBV29-1 and TRBJ2-5; D may be TRBD2 (6 bases). The V end was cut by 8 bases, the J end by 2 bases, with 12 bases between. Germline assignment: CDR1 SQVTM and CDR2 ANQGSEA. CDR3 size: 12 residues.

The V gene is TRBV27, the J gene TRBJ2-2; TRBD1 aligns across 9 bases. This CDR3 contains 18 residues. Germline CDR1 and CDR2: MNHEY and SMNVEV (reference sequence). With V trimmed by 4 bases and J by 4 bases, 13 bases remained unmatched. In nucleotides, the CDR3 is TGTGCCAGCAGTTCCATTAGGGGACAGGGTGCGGGCACCGGGGAGCTGTTTTTT. It specifies CASSSIRGQGAGTGELFF.

The rearrangement uses TRBV11-2 and TRBJ2-1, with 7 bases lining up with TRBD1. CDR1 is SGHAT, CDR2 FQNNGV, per germline. J was trimmed by 2 bases and V by 2 bases; bases with no gene match: 3. The CDR3 extends over 15 amino acids. The CDR3 protein is CASSLWTGAYNEQFF. CDR3 in DNA: TGTGCCAGCAGCTTATGGACAGGAGCCTACAATGAGCAGTTCTTC.

The chain combines TRBV7-9 with TRBJ2-3, with 7 bases that match TRBD2. V was pared by 6 bases and J by 0 bases, with 6 bases of the junction left unmatched. The CDR3 spans 15 residues. From germline, CDR1 is SEHNR and CDR2 FQNEAQ (reference sequence). The CDR3 spells CASRPLGGSTDTQYF. CDR3 sequence (DNA): TGTGCCAGCAGGCCCCTCGGGGGGAGCACAGATACGCAGTATTTT. Supplemented by reference TRBV7-9 and TRBJ2-3, the full variable domain reads DTGVSQNPRHKITKRGQNVTFRCDPISEHNRLYWYRQTLGQGPEFLTYFQNEAQLEKSRLLSDRFSAERPKGSFSTLEIQRTEQGDSAMYLCASRPLGGSTDTQYFGPGTRLTVL.

The chain employs TRBV4-1 and TRBJ2-3; 10 bases line up with TRBD2. Germline trimming cut 5 bases from V and 3 bases from J; bases unmatched to any gene: 11. Germline CDR1 MGHRA, CDR2 YSYEKL. CDR3 length: 17 residues. This chain's CDR3 is CASSFRTSGGATDTQYF. As DNA, the CDR3 is TGCGCCAGCAGCTTTCGAACCAGCGGGGGGGCAACAGATACGCAGTATTTT.

The table lists this clonotype with many counts. The rearrangement links TRBV7-2 to TRBJ1-5; 10 nucleotides agree with TRBD1. The length of the CDR3 is 13 residues. V gave up 10 bases and J gave up 7 bases; unmatched junction bases: 7. Germline CDR1 is SGHTA and CDR2 is FQGNSA. CDR3 residues: CAIQGQGTQPQHF. The CDR3 nucleotides are TGTGCCATCCAGGGACAGGGGACCCAGCCCCAGCATTTT.

The V gene is TRBV14, the J gene TRBJ2-1, with D perhaps matching TRBD1 or TRBD2 (5 bases each). The CDR3 has 13 residues. CDR1 and CDR2 from the germline V gene are SGHDN and FVKESK. Trimming left V 10 bases short and J 9 bases short, with 19 bases between. Here the CDR3 DNA reads TGTGCCACCGAAAAAAGGGGAGACGGTGAGCAGTTCTTC. Translation gives CATEKRGDGEQFF.

This clonotype has just a few counts. The chain carries TRBV6-1 and TRBJ2-1; TRBD2 agrees at 8 bases. The CDR3 extends over 16 amino acids. The trim removed 1 base at V and 9 bases at J, leaving 11 bases unmatched. Germline assignment: CDR1 MNHNS and CDR2 SASEGT. The CDR3: CASSEDVSGDLTEQFF. CDR3 DNA sequence: TGTGCCAGCAGTGAAGACGTTAGCGGGGATCTAACTGAGCAGTTCTTC.

The chain carries TRBV5-1 and TRBJ2-7; the D gene is possibly TRBD2 (5 bases). This CDR3 spans 15 amino acids. Germline loops: CDR1 SGHRS, CDR2 YFSETQ. V was clipped by 0 bases and J by 6 bases, with 16 bases between them. In DNA, the CDR3 is TGCGCCAGCAGCTTGGTCTCGAGGGTAGAGGGCGAGCAGTACTTC. It is translated as CASSLVSRVEGEQYF. Full variable domain (missing parts from reference TRBV5-1 and TRBJ2-7): KAGVTQTPRYLIKTRGQQVTLSCSPISGHRSVSWYQQTPGQGLQFLFEYFSETQRNKGNFPGRFSGRQFSNSRSEMNVSTLELGDSALYLCASSLVSRVEGEQYFGPGTRLTVT.

V usage is TRBV12-3 or TRBV12-4 and J usage is TRBJ2-7; D unresolved. Trimming stripped 1 base from V and 0 bases from J, with 7 bases between. The CDR3 is made up of 14 amino acids. CDR3 in amino acids: CASSLEAYSYEQYF. In nucleotides, the CDR3 is TGTGCCAGCAGTTTAGAGGCTTACTCCTACGAGCAGTACTTC.

This rearrangement joins TRBV15 to TRBJ2-3, with D uncertain. This CDR3 spans 16 amino acids. CDR1 is LNHNV, CDR2 YYDKDF, per germline (reference sequence). Between the trimmed V and J ends, which lost 0 bases and 4 bases, there was a span of 14 bases. The CDR3 here is CATSREGLLAADTQYF. The CDR3 nucleotides are TGTGCCACCAGCAGAGAGGGCTTACTGGCAGCAGATACGCAGTATTTT.

This clonotype appeared a few times. The rearrangement uses TRBV4-3 and TRBJ2-3; TRBD1 matches 7 bases. The CDR3 is 15 residues long. V shed 4 bases and J 5 bases; nucleotides not matched to a gene: 9. Germline V gives CDR1 LGHNA, CDR2 YSLEER. The CDR3 region has the DNA TGCGCCAGCAGCCGGTACAAGGGGACAGAAGATACGCAGTATTTT. This translates into CASSRYKGTEDTQYF.

J is TRBJ2-2 and V is TRBV3-1, with D tentatively TRBD1 or TRBD2 (5 bases each). This CDR3 spans 16 amino acids. Trimming took 0 bases from V and 4 from J, leaving 12 bases between them. CDR1 LGHDT and CDR2 YNNKEL come from the germline V gene (reference sequence). This CDR3 reads CASSQDPGRTTGELFF. The CDR3 nucleotides read TGTGCCAGCAGCCAAGATCCGGGACGGACCACCGGGGAGCTGTTTTTT.

This chain links TRBV20-1 with TRBJ2-3; D might be TRBD2 (5 bases). This CDR3 is built from 13 residues. The V end lost 5 bases, the J end lost 0 bases, and 9 bases lay between the germline ends. Germline-derived CDR1 and CDR2 are DFQATT and SNEGSKA (reference sequence). The CDR3 protein is CSAGRGSTDTQYF. CDR3 nucleotide sequence: TGCAGTGCTGGACGGGGAAGCACAGATACGCAGTATTTT.